The entry that follows covers one T cell receptor beta chain sequence. Its antigen is as yet unknown. Per the germline V gene, CDR1 is SGHTA and CDR2 is FQGNSA. Trimming took 4 bases from V and 10 from J, leaving 22 bases between them. The CDR3 is 15 residues long. This sample stems from a study of a mutant IDH1 vaccine in newly diagnosed glioma. Method: immunoSEQ multiplex PCR; TCRdb's copy keeps in-frame clones and lacks some. Here the sample spans around 130,000 clones, around 80% being singletons. This sample's time point: week 11, during vaccination. Vaccine doses each comprised 300 ug of mutant IDH1 20-mer peptide, with topical imiquimod.

The chain has TRBV7-2 and TRBJ1-1; D unclear. This TCR was recovered from a man in his forties or fifties with glioma. The source was PBMCs, collected from a glioma patient whose treatment included an IDH1 peptide vaccine. CDR3 nucleotides: TGTGCCAGCAGCTCGTCCAGCAGGTACGGGGTCGCAGCTTTCTTT. Amino acids: CASSSSSRYGVAAFF.